This T cell receptor (beta chain) stems from a study of human T cells and chemical hapten exposure. Study-wide points: With patch test score, the counts of PT1 expanded TCRs showed a positive correlation.

Time point defined: patch test 2, 6 weeks after DPC sensitization. Stated treatment: therapeutic diphenylcyclopropenone sensitization with weekly scalp DPC. The germline V gene encodes CDR1 LGHNA and CDR2 YSLEER. The CDR3 loop spans 14 amino acids. With 4 bases removed from V and 6 bases from J, the gap between germline ends came to 16 bases. Single cDNA molecules in the library carried unique molecular identifiers attached during preparation. TCRdb re-called the RACE reads through MiXCR, storing one row per CDR3 protein. The repertoire has roughly 380,000 distinct CDR3 sequences, about 6% of them found once; the top ten carry around 5.6%. The sample holds many counts of this clonotype. The antigen is undetermined.

The material was whole blood, obtained in connection with sensitization to the hapten diphenylcyclopropenone (DPC). This rearrangement joins TRBV4-3 to TRBJ2-7; no clear D gene. The clonotype originates from a woman aged 18-29 years with alopecia areata. Some clones in this sample may be carry-over from other donors' samples. The CDR3 loop is CASSPLLTAREQYF. The CDR3 coding sequence is TGCGCCAGCAGCCCCCTCCTTACCGCGCGCGAGCAGTACTTC.